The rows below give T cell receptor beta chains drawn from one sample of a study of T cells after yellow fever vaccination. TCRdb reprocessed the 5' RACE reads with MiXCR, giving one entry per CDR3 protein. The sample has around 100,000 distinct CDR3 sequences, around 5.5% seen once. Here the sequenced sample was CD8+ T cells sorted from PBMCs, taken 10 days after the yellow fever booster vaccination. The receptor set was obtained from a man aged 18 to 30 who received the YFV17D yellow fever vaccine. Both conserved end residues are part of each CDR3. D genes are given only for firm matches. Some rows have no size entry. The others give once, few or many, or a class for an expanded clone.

CDR3 DNA: TGTGCCAGCAGCCCGACAGGGGACACTGAAGCTTTCTTT
CDR3 protein: CASSPTGDTEAFF
J gene: TRBJ1-1
D gene: TRBD1
clone size: few
V gene: TRBV13

CDR3 DNA: TGTGCCAGCAGCCAAGGAGAGGGTAACACTGAAGCTTTCTTT
CDR3 protein: CASSQGEGNTEAFF
J gene: TRBJ1-1
D gene: .
clone size: few
V gene: TRBV7-6

CDR3 DNA: TGTGCCAGCAGCTTAGCAGCGGGGCTCGAGCAGTACTTC
CDR3 protein: CASSLAAGLEQYF
J gene: TRBJ2-7
D gene: TRBD2
clone size: .
V gene: TRBV7-9

CDR3 DNA: TGTGCCAGCAGCTTTGGGTCTGGGGCCAACGTCCTGACTTTC
CDR3 protein: CASSFGSGANVLTF
J gene: TRBJ2-6
D gene: .
clone size: .
V gene: TRBV7-3

CDR3 DNA: TGTGCCAGCAGCCCCGATCCAAGCGACAGCTACGAGCAGTACTTC
CDR3 protein: CASSPDPSDSYEQYF
J gene: TRBJ2-7
D gene: .
clone size: few
V gene: TRBV7-6

CDR3 DNA: TGTGCCACCCGGGGGGGGCCGTATCAGTACTTC
CDR3 protein: CATRGGPYQYF
J gene: TRBJ2-7
D gene: TRBD2
clone size: .
V gene: TRBV6-5

CDR3 DNA: TGCAGTGCTAGAACCGGGCACCACACAGATACGCAGTATTTT
CDR3 protein: CSARTGHHTDTQYF
J gene: TRBJ2-3
D gene: .
clone size: few
V gene: TRBV20-1

CDR3 DNA: TGTGCCAGCAGTGACTCCGCTGGCGGGGGAAACAATGAGCAGTTCTTC
CDR3 protein: CASSDSAGGGNNEQFF
J gene: TRBJ2-1
D gene: TRBD2
clone size: many
V gene: TRBV6-4

CDR3 DNA: TGTGCCAGCAGCGTAGGTTATGGGAGGGACCAAGAGACCCAGTACTTC
CDR3 protein: CASSVGYGRDQETQYF
J gene: TRBJ2-5
D gene: TRBD2
clone size: .
V gene: TRBV9

CDR3 DNA: TGTGCCAGCAGCAATTCGTCGAGGAAATCTAATGAAAAACTGTTTTTT
CDR3 protein: CASSNSSRKSNEKLFF
J gene: TRBJ1-4
D gene: .
clone size: .
V gene: TRBV21-1

CDR3 DNA: TGTGCCAGCACCTTACAGGGGGCCCCCCAAGAGACCCAGTACTTC
CDR3 protein: CASTLQGAPQETQYF
J gene: TRBJ2-5
D gene: TRBD1
clone size: many
V gene: TRBV28

CDR3 DNA: TGTGCCAGCGGCCGGGGGGGATACGCCGGGGAGCTGTTTTTT
CDR3 protein: CASGRGGYAGELFF
J gene: TRBJ2-2
D gene: TRBD2
clone size: few
V gene: TRBV27

CDR3 DNA: TGTGCCATCAGTGAGTCCCCCGGGGATGAGCAGTTCTTC
CDR3 protein: CAISESPGDEQFF
J gene: TRBJ2-1
D gene: .
clone size: .
V gene: TRBV10-3

CDR3 DNA: TGTGCCAGCAGTCTCGGGACCATAGATAGCAATCAGCCCCAGCATTTT
CDR3 protein: CASSLGTIDSNQPQHF
J gene: TRBJ1-5
D gene: .
clone size: .
V gene: TRBV12-3/TRBV12-4

CDR3 DNA: TGCAGTGCTTGGGGCCTGACTAACTATGGCTACACCTTC
CDR3 protein: CSAWGLTNYGYTF
J gene: TRBJ1-2
D gene: .
clone size: few
V gene: TRBV20-1

CDR3 DNA: TGTGCCACCAGCCCCGGGACGGCAAATGAGCAGTTCTTC
CDR3 protein: CATSPGTANEQFF
J gene: TRBJ2-1
D gene: .
clone size: few
V gene: TRBV24-1